This T cell receptor beta chain was observed in a study of OX40 agonist ivuxolimab in advanced cancers. The CDR3 loop spans 15 amino acids. Clones were sequenced by immunoSEQ multiplex PCR, and TCRdb holds only the in-frame ones, with some missing. This sample has tens of thousands of clones, with 92% found just once. Sequencing was performed on CD4+ or CD8+ T cells sorted from blood, taken in a trial of the OX40 agonist ivuxolimab. This receptor was taken from an adult with an advanced solid tumor such as melanoma, head and neck, liver or kidney cancer. The chain combines TRBV21-1 with TRBJ1-2. TRBV21-1 is a pseudogene. The CDR3 here is CASSKRGDSNYGYTF. In DNA, the CDR3 is TGTGCCAGCAGCAAAAGGGGAGACAGCAACTATGGCTACACCTTC.